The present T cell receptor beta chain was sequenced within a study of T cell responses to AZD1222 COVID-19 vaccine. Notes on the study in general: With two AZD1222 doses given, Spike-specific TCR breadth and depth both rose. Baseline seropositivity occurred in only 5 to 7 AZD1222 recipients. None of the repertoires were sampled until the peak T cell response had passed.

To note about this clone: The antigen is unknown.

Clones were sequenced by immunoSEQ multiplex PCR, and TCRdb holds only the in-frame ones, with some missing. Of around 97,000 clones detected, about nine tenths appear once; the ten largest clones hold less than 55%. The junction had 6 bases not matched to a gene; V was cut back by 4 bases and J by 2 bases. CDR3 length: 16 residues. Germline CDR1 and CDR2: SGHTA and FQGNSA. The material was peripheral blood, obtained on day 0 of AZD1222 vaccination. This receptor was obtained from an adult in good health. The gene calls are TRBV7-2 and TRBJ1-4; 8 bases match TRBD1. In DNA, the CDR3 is TGTGCCAGCAGCTCGGGCCGGACAGGGACTAATGAAAAACTGTTTTTT. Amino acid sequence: CASSSGRTGTNEKLFF.